These 10 T cell receptor beta chains share one sample of origin, sequenced in a study of cytomegalovirus exposure and HLA in healthy donors. With 60 Vbeta and 13 Jbeta primers, the PCR was carried out. This table comes from immunoSEQ multiplex PCR, and its TCRdb copy is limited to in-frame clones, with some not included. The sample lists 100,000 to 150,000 clones; 80% were seen once. The sequenced sample was PBMCs. The receptors shown here come from a man aged 25 to 45 in good health and CMV-seropositive.

The chain uses TRBV9 and TRBJ1-5; a weak D match, TRBD1 (6 bases). This CDR3 is 15 amino acids long. CDR1 SGDLS and CDR2 YYNGEE come from the germline V gene. With 5 bases removed from V and 6 bases from J, the gap between germline ends came to 18 bases. In DNA form, the CDR3 reads TGTGCCAGCAGTCTCTCTACAGGGAGAAGTCAGCCCCAGCATTTT. Amino acid sequence: CASSLSTGRSQPQHF.

The rearrangement joins TRBV30 to TRBJ2-5, with D possibly being TRBD2 (6 bases). Germline V CDR1 and CDR2: GTSNPN, SVGIG (reference sequence). The CDR3 consists of 12 residues. CDR3 nucleotide sequence: TGTGCTGGGGAGGAGGGTCAAGAGACCCAGTACTTC. It translates to CAGEEGQETQYF.

V and J are TRBV25-1 and TRBJ2-7, with D perhaps TRBD1 (6 bases). CDR1 is MGHDK, CDR2 SYGVNS, per germline. The CDR3 extends over 14 amino acids. Trimming pared 1 base from V and 4 bases from J, leaving 11 bases between. This chain's CDR3 is CASSESNRDYEQYF. CDR3 sequence (DNA): TGTGCCAGCAGTGAATCGAACAGGGATTACGAGCAGTACTTC.

The chain links TRBV18 to TRBJ2-7; 9 nucleotides match TRBD1. Germline CDR1 reads KGHSH; CDR2 reads LQKENI. The V gene end was trimmed by 3 bases and the J gene end by 2 bases; junction bases not matched to a gene: 5. This CDR3 is 15 amino acids long. The CDR3 here is CASSPPTGGTYEQYF. The CDR3 coding sequence is TGTGCCAGCTCACCCCCGACAGGGGGTACCTACGAGCAGTACTTC.

V gene TRBV30 combines with J gene TRBJ2-1, with TRBD2 identical over 12 bases. Looked up from germline, CDR1 is GTSNPN and CDR2 is SVGIG (reference sequence). This CDR3 has 15 amino acids. J was trimmed by 6 bases and V by 7 bases; bases with no gene match: 10. The CDR3, as DNA: TGTGCCTCCCAGGAGTCTAGCGGGGGGGCCAATGAGCAGTTCTTC. Its translation: CASQESSGGANEQFF.

The chain couples TRBV10-2 to TRBJ1-2; the match to TRBD1 covers 7 bases. Trimming removed 6 bases from V and 6 bases from J; junction bases left unmatched: 4. The CDR3 has 12 amino acids. Per germline, CDR1 WSHSY and CDR2 SAAADI. CDR3 protein: CASRGTVDGYTF. CDR3 bases: TGCGCCAGCAGGGGGACAGTAGATGGCTACACCTTC.

The V call is TRBV5-1, the J call TRBJ1-1, with 8 bases that match TRBD1. The V gene's germline CDR1 is SGHRS and CDR2 YFSETQ. The V and J ends lost 9 bases and 1 base, in that order; junction bases with no gene match: 11. The length of the CDR3 is 15 residues. The chain's CDR3 is CATSGGAAQNTEAFF. In DNA form, the CDR3 reads TGCGCCACCTCAGGGGGCGCAGCTCAGAACACTGAAGCTTTCTTT. Full variable domain (missing parts from reference TRBV5-1 and TRBJ1-1): KAGVTQTPRYLIKTRGQQVTLSCSPISGHRSVSWYQQTPGQGLQFLFEYFSETQRNKGNFPGRFSGRQFSNSRSEMNVSTLELGDSALYLCATSGGAAQNTEAFFGQGTRLTVV.

CDR3 sequence reads: CASRHQGADGYTF. CDR3 coding DNA: TGTGCCAGCAGGCACCAGGGGGCTGACGGCTACACCTTC. The chain combines TRBV2 with TRBJ1-2; TRBD1 aligns across 8 bases. V lost 6 bases and J lost 8; bases outside the gene matches: 8. Germline lookup yields CDR1 SNHLY and CDR2 FYNNEI. CDR3 size: 13 residues.

This clone was seen a few times. V usage is TRBV6-5 and J usage is TRBJ2-1; 11 nucleotides align to TRBD2. This CDR3 is 14 amino acids long. Germline V gene sequence: CDR1 MNHEY, CDR2 SVGAGI. The V and J ends lost 2 bases and 8 bases, in that order; junction bases with no gene match: 2. The CDR3 spells CASSYQTSGDEQFF. In DNA, the CDR3 is TGTGCCAGCAGTTACCAGACTAGCGGGGATGAGCAGTTCTTC.

This chain joins TRBV5-1 and TRBJ2-7; TRBD1 matches at 7 bases. V trimming: 0 bases; J trimming: 7 bases; junction bases outside the gene matches: 1. The germline V gene has CDR1 SGHRS and CDR2 YFSETQ. The CDR3 sequence is 12 residues long. The CDR3 DNA is TGCGCCAGCAGCTTGGGACAGGGAGAGCAGTACTTC. It encodes CASSLGQGEQYF.